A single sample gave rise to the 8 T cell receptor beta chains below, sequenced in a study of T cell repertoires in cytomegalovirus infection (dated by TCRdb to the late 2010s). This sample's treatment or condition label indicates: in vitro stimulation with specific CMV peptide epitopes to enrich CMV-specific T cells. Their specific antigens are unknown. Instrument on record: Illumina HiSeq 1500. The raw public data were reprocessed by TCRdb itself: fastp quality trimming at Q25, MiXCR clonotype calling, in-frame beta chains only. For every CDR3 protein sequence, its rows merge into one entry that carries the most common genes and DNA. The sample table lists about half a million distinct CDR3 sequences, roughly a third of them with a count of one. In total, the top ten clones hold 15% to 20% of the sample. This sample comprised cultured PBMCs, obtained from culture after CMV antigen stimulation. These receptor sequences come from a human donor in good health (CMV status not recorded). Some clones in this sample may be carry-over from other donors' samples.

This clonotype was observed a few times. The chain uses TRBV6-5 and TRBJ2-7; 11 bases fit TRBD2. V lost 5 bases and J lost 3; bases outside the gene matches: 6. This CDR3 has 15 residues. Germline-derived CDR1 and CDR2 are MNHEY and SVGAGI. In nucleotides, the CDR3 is TGTGCCAGCAGTCGAGGGACTAGCGGAAACTACGAGCAGTACTTC. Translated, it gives CASSRGTSGNYEQYF.

The CDR3 spells CASRNGRSITDTQYF. CDR3 DNA: TGTGCCAGTAGAAACGGGAGGTCCATCACAGATACGCAGTATTTT. J is TRBJ2-3 and V is TRBV19, with TRBD2 identical over 7 bases. The V and J ends lost 6 bases and 2 bases, in that order; junction bases with no gene match: 8. The CDR3 is 15 residues long. The germline V gene encodes CDR1 LNHDA and CDR2 SQIVND (reference sequence).

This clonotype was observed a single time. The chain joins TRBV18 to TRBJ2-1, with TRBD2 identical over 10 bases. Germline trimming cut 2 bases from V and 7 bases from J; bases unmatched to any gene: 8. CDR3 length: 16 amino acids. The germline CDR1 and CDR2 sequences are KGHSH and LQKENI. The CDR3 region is CASSPSSAGGRNEQFF. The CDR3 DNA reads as TGTGCCAGCTCACCAAGCTCAGCGGGAGGGCGAAATGAGCAGTTCTTC. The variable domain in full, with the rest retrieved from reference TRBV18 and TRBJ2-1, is NAGVMQNPRHLVRRRGQEARLRCSPMKGHSHVYWYRQLPEEGLKFMVYLQKENIIDESGMPKERFSAEFPKEGPSILRIQQVVRGDSAAYFCASSPSSAGGRNEQFFGPGTRLTVL.

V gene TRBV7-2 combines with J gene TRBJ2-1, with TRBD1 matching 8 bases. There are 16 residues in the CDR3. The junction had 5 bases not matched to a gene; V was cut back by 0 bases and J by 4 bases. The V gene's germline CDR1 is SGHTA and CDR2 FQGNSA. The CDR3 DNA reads TGTGCCAGCAGCTTAGCCCGAGACAGGGGATACAATGAGCAGTTCTTC. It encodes CASSLARDRGYNEQFF.

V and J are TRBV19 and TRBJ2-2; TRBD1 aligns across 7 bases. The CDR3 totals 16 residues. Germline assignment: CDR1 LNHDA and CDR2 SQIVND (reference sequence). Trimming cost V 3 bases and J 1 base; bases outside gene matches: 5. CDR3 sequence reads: CASSISGQRNTGELFF. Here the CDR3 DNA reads TGTGCCAGTAGTATCTCGGGACAGAGGAACACCGGGGAGCTGTTTTTT.

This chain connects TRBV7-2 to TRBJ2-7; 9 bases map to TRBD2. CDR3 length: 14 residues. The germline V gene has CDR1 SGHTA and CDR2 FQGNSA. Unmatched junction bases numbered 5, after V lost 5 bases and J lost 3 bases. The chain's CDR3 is CASSRLAVFYEQYF. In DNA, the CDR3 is TGTGCCAGCAGCCGACTAGCGGTATTCTACGAGCAGTACTTC.

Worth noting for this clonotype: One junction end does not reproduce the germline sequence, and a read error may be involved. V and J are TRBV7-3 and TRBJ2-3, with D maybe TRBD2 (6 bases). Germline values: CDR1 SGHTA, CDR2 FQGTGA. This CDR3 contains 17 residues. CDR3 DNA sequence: TGTGCCAGCAGCTCTCCCACGGACTACCCCCGCACAGATAGGCAGTATTTT. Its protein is CASSSPTDYPRTDRQYF.

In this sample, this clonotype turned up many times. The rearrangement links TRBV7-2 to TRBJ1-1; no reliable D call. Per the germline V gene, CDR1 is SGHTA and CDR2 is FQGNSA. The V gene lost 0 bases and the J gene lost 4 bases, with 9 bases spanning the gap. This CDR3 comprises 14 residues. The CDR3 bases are TGTGCCAGCAGCTTAGCGGGATCCGGCACTGAAGCTTTCTTT. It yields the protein CASSLAGSGTEAFF.